This is a list of T cell receptor beta chains from one sample in a study of blood T cells in healthy people across ages. TCRdb independently ran MiXCR on the 5' RACE reads; one entry per CDR3 protein. The sample yields about 1.6 million distinct CDR3 sequences, approximately 32% seen once. The sequenced sample consisted of blood. Receptor source: a woman aged 25 to 39 in good health. Both conserved end residues are part of each CDR3.

j_call | v_call | cdr3_aa
TRBJ2-3 | TRBV29-1 | CSVLLGGAEDTQYF
TRBJ2-7 | TRBV20-1 | CSARGQSKEQYF
TRBJ2-7 | TRBV27 | CASSLVDASYEQYF
TRBJ2-7 | TRBV7-9 | CASSLEASADEQYF
TRBJ2-7 | TRBV28 | CASIPGGGSEQYF
TRBJ2-1 | TRBV15 | CATSREQGSLDEQFF
TRBJ2-3 | TRBV20-1 | CSARVAGDTDTQYF
TRBJ2-1 | TRBV10-3 | CAIGTSGGRGNEQFF
TRBJ2-3 | TRBV20-1 | CSARVGGTATDTQYF
NA | TRBV7-9 | CASSSPPGGATHEQYF
TRBJ2-1 | TRBV5-1 | CASAMSGSTYNEQFF
TRBJ1-1 | TRBV5-1 | CASTQTQMDTEAFF
TRBJ1-2 | TRBV4-1 | CASSQGLQARRLYGYTF
TRBJ2-7 | TRBV6-1 | CASSAGRPYEQYF
TRBJ2-5 | TRBV15 | CATSSRAGLAEQETQYF
TRBJ1-4 | TRBV4-1 | CASSQVTGLNEKLFF
TRBJ2-3 | TRBV6-6 | CASSDPRDRAADTQYF
TRBJ2-7 | TRBV7-9 | CASSSPGLAGSEQYF
TRBJ2-1 | TRBV30 | CAFRNSYNEQFF
TRBJ1-5 | TRBV6-6 | CASRKGTDGTPQHF
TRBJ1-5 | TRBV12-3/TRBV12-4 | CASSLDGRRQPQHF
TRBJ2-7 | TRBV4-2 | CASSQGDSLFYEQYF
TRBJ2-5 | TRBV29-1 | CSVDVLGLETQYF
TRBJ2-3 | TRBV20-1 | CSAMYSGSLAEQYF
NA | TRBV20-1 | CSVTGSPYEQYF
TRBJ2-1 | TRBV27 | CASKPGTPSRNEQFF
TRBJ2-7 | TRBV30 | CAWSGLESAEYEQYF
TRBJ2-5 | TRBV27 | CASSTGRAYNEQYF
TRBJ2-2 | TRBV6-6 | CASTDEAAGVGELFF
TRBJ2-5 | TRBV4-1 | CASSQSPGQGLWETQYF
TRBJ1-2 | TRBV4-1 | CASSDTGGDYGYTF
TRBJ2-7 | TRBV5-1 | CASPFYEQYF
TRBJ1-6 | TRBV7-9 | CASSLVGTVTSPLHF
TRBJ1-2 | TRBV7-3 | CASPTPVPLNYGYTF
TRBJ1-6 | TRBV29-1 | CSAREKQDSPLHF
TRBJ2-2 | TRBV27 | CASSLTVGGAGGELFF
TRBJ2-2 | TRBV20-1 | CSALTARATGELFF
TRBJ2-1 | TRBV9 | CASSTQVGGRGNEQFF
TRBJ1-2 | TRBV5-5 | CASSLWDTSEGYTF
TRBJ2-5 | TRBV7-2 | CASSFRGGWLQETQYF
TRBJ1-1 | TRBV10-3 | CAISEDRIDTEAFF
TRBJ1-4 | TRBV28 | CASTQGQGYEKLFF